This is a list of T cell receptor beta chains from one sample in a study of high-grade serous ovarian cancer treatment subgroups. Clones were sequenced by immunoSEQ multiplex PCR, and TCRdb holds only the in-frame ones, with some missing. The sample consists of roughly 10,000 clones, around 83% of them appearing once. Material for sequencing was tumor tissue. These receptors originate from a human donor with high-grade serous ovarian cancer. Both conserved end residues are part of each CDR3. D genes are given only for firm matches. The size of a clone is reported for some rows only, either as once, few or many, or as a class for expanded clones.

>TRBJ2-1|NA|TRBV5-1|NA
TGCGCCAGCAGTAAAGCGTTGAGCTCCTACAATGAGCAGTTCTTC
CASSKALSSYNEQFF
>TRBJ2-2|NA|TRBV7-2|NA
TGTGCCAGCAGCCGCTGGTTTAAGTTCGCCGGGGAGCTGTTTTTT
CASSRWFKFAGELFF
>TRBJ1-2|NA|TRBV19|NA
TGTGCCAGTAGTACGGAAAGTACTAACTATGGCTACACCTTC
CASSTESTNYGYTF
>TRBJ2-5|TRBD1|TRBV28|once
TGTGCCAGCAGTTTCCAGACAGGGCAGGAGACCCAGTACTTC
CASSFQTGQETQYF
>TRBJ1-5|NA|TRBV7-2|NA
TGTGCCAGCAGCTTTGACCGAAGAAGGCAGCCCCAGCATTTT
CASSFDRRRQPQHF
>TRBJ1-5|TRBD1|TRBV18|few
TGTGCCAGCTCATCACAAGAGTGGGACAGGGGCAATCAGCCCCAGCATTTT
CASSSQEWDRGNQPQHF
>TRBJ2-1|NA|TRBV7-2|NA
TGTGCCAGCAGCTTAGACCATGCGGCGAGTGAGCAGTTCTTC
CASSLDHAASEQFF
>TRBJ2-7|TRBD2|TRBV9|NA
TGTGCCAGCTCCCGACTAGCTGGGGAGCAGTACTTC
CASSRLAGEQYF
>TRBJ1-5|NA|TRBV27|once
TGTGCCTCGGGGCGGATAGGGGCCACCAATCAGCCCCAGCATTTT
CASGRIGATNQPQHF
>TRBJ1-2|NA|TRBV19|NA
TGTGCCAGTAAGTCAGGGTCTCAGGACTATGGCTACACCTTC
CASKSGSQDYGYTF
>TRBJ2-5|TRBD2|TRBV28|NA
TGTGCCAGCAGTCCCTTGGTGATAGCGGGTCAAGAGACCCAGTACTTC
CASSPLVIAGQETQYF
>TRBJ1-4|NA|TRBV30|NA
TGTGCCTGGAGTGCGGATATTAATAATGAAAAACTGTTTTTT
CAWSADINNEKLFF
>TRBJ2-6|NA|TRBV2|NA
TGTGCCAGCGTCGAAACGAGAGGGGCCAACGTCCTGACTTTC
CASVETRGANVLTF
>TRBJ1-4|TRBD1|TRBV2|NA
TGTGCCAGCAGGGTACAGGGGGCGGTTGAAAAACTGTTTTTT
CASRVQGAVEKLFF
>TRBJ2-7|NA|TRBV2|NA
TGTGCCAGCACCCGACCCGGTGACGGGACCTACGAGCAGTACTTC
CASTRPGDGTYEQYF
>TRBJ1-6|TRBD1|TRBV30|once
TGTGCCTGGAGTGTACTTGGGGCAGGGGGAAATTCACCCCTCCACTTT
CAWSVLGAGGNSPLHF
>TRBJ2-2|NA|TRBV7-2|NA
TGTGCCAGCAGCTTGTATATGGGTTCCGGGGAGCTGTTTTTT
CASSLYMGSGELFF
>TRBJ1-1|NA|TRBV6-1|NA
TGTGCCAGCAGTGGAGGTGGGAATCGGAACACTGAAGCTTTCTTT
CASSGGGNRNTEAFF
>TRBJ1-5|TRBD1|TRBV6-5|NA
TGTGCCAGCAGTTACAAAGGGACAGGGGATCAGCCCCAGCATTTT
CASSYKGTGDQPQHF
>TRBJ2-7|TRBD2|TRBV11-2|NA
TGTGCCAGCAGCTTAGGTAGCGGGACTGGCTACGAGCAGTACTTC
CASSLGSGTGYEQYF
>TRBJ2-1|NA|TRBV9|NA
TGTGCCAGCGGGGGGGCCAATGGGGAGCAGTTCTTC
CASGGANGEQFF
>TRBJ2-6|TRBD2|TRBV19|once
TGTGCCAGTAGTCTTGGACTAGCGGGCGGTGGGGCCAACGTCCTGACTTTC
CASSLGLAGGGANVLTF
>TRBJ2-2|NA|TRBV6-6|NA
TGTGCCAGCAGCCCGCGATCCGGGGAGCTGTTTTTT
CASSPRSGELFF
>TRBJ2-5|TRBD2|TRBV7-2|once
TGTGCCAGCAGCTCTACCATGTCAGCGGGAAGGGAGACCCAGTACTTC
CASSSTMSAGRETQYF
>TRBJ2-7|NA|TRBV28|NA
TGTGCCAGCAGCCCAGACCGGAACACAGCAAACTACGAGCAGTACTTC
CASSPDRNTANYEQYF
>TRBJ2-7|TRBD2|TRBV28|NA
TGTGCCAGCAGTTCCGCCGGGGGGGGGAGCTACGAGCAGTACTTC
CASSSAGGGSYEQYF
>TRBJ2-7|NA|TRBV19|few
TGTGCCAGTAGTAATGGCCCAGGGCAAGGCTACGAGCAGTACTTC
CASSNGPGQGYEQYF
>TRBJ2-1|NA|TRBV5-4|NA
TGTGCCAGCAGCTTGGGTCAGGACCTTACGGGAAGCAATGAGCAGTTCTTC
CASSLGQDLTGSNEQFF
>TRBJ1-2|NA|TRBV9|NA
TGTGCCAGCAGCGTAGGGCAGTCGGAAGGCTACACCTTC
CASSVGQSEGYTF
>TRBJ2-5|TRBD2|TRBV7-7|NA
TGTGCATCGGGACTAGCGGGAGGGGACGGGACCCAGTACTTC
CASGLAGGDGTQYF
>TRBJ2-7|NA|TRBV25-1|once
TGTGCCAGCAGTCCCCAGGGGTTTGTATCCGAGCAGTACTTC
CASSPQGFVSEQYF
>TRBJ2-1|NA|TRBV5-1|once
TGCGCCAGCAGCTTGTTTAGGCAGGGAGGCTACAATGAGCAGTTCTTC
CASSLFRQGGYNEQFF
>TRBJ2-4|NA|TRBV5-4|NA
TGTGCCAGCAGCCTAAACTACGCGGGAGCCAAAAACATTCAGTACTTC
CASSLNYAGAKNIQYF
>TRBJ2-3|NA|TRBV28|NA
TGTGCCAGCAGGTCGACTAGATCAGATACGCAGTATTTT
CASRSTRSDTQYF
>TRBJ2-2|NA|TRBV10-3|NA
TGTGCCACCCAAGGGACGAACACCGGGGAGCTGTTTTTT
CATQGTNTGELFF
>TRBJ2-1|TRBD2|TRBV7-9|once
TGTGCCAGCAGCTTGGGAGTAGCGGGAGACGACAATGAGCAGTTCTTC
CASSLGVAGDDNEQFF
>TRBJ1-6|NA|TRBV14|NA
TGTGCCAGCAGCTATCTCGGCCTTTCTTCGACGAATTCACCCCTCCACTTT
CASSYLGLSSTNSPLHF
>TRBJ2-5|TRBD1|TRBV19|NA
TGTGCCAGTACGGAATCGGCGCAGACAGGGGAAGAGACCCAGTACTTC
CASTESAQTGEETQYF
>TRBJ2-7|NA|TRBV14|NA
TGTGCCGGCAGCCTCCCGGGGGTAGTCTACGAGCAGTACTTC
CAGSLPGVVYEQYF
>TRBJ2-7|NA|TRBV19|NA
TGTGCCAGTAGTCTTGCAGGGGCTAGCTCCTACGAGCAGTACTTC
CASSLAGASSYEQYF
>TRBJ2-7|NA|TRBV7-2|once
TGTGCCAGCAGCTCTTCGAGGCGGGGAACCTACGAGCAGTACTTC
CASSSSRRGTYEQYF
>TRBJ2-7|TRBD1|TRBV7-3|NA
TGTGCCAGCAGCCTGACAGGGTTCCCCTCCTACGAGCAGTACTTC
CASSLTGFPSYEQYF
>TRBJ1-6|TRBD1|TRBV2|NA
TGTGCCAGCAGTGGACAGGGGACCTATAATTCACCCCTCCACTTT
CASSGQGTYNSPLHF
>TRBJ2-7|NA|TRBV5-1|NA
TGCGCCAGCAGCAGGGGACAGGGGACTAGCGTGTCGTTCTACGAGCAGTACTTC
CASSRGQGTSVSFYEQYF
>TRBJ1-2|NA|TRBV11-2|NA
TGTGCCAGCAGCTTAGAACGATTCGGAAGTGCCTATGGCTACACCTTC
CASSLERFGSAYGYTF
>TRBJ1-2|NA|TRBV2|NA
TGTGCCAGCAGTGAAGCGCTCATCCGGGGCTATGGCTACACCTTC
CASSEALIRGYGYTF
>TRBJ2-5|TRBD2|TRBV30|NA
TGTGCCTGGAGTGCCAATAGCGGGAGCTGGGAGACCCAGTACTTC
CAWSANSGSWETQYF
>TRBJ1-6|NA|TRBV30|NA
TGTGCCTGGAGTACAGGGTTCCAATCACCCCTCCACTTT
CAWSTGFQSPLHF
>TRBJ2-3|NA|TRBV5-8|NA
TGTGCCAGGGGCAGACCCACAGATACGCAGTATTTT
CARGRPTDTQYF
>TRBJ2-3|NA|TRBV5-6|NA
TGTGCCAGCCACTCGGGGGATAGCACAGATACGCAGTATTTT
CASHSGDSTDTQYF
>TRBJ1-5|NA|TRBV5-5|few
TGTGCCAGCAGCCAAAGGGACGGCAATCAGCCCCAGCATTTT
CASSQRDGNQPQHF
>TRBJ1-2|NA|TRBV6-1|NA
TGTGCCAGCAAAAATTCCATGTCGGGCTATGGCTACACCTTC
CASKNSMSGYGYTF
>TRBJ1-6|TRBD1|TRBV5-6|once
TGTGCCAGCAGCGCGTTCCAGGACAGGGGCATTTCACCCCTCCACTTT
CASSAFQDRGISPLHF
>TRBJ2-3|TRBD2|TRBV5-1|few
TGCGCCAGCAGCGCGGGACTAGCGGGAGAAGCAGATACGCAGTATTTT
CASSAGLAGEADTQYF
>TRBJ1-2|TRBD1|TRBV14|NA
TGTGCCAGCAGCCGGGCCGGGACAGGGCACTATGGCTACACCTTC
CASSRAGTGHYGYTF